These 8 T cell receptor beta chains were all obtained from the same sample, sequenced in a study of CD8 T cells in Susac syndrome. Reverse transcription of about 0.5 to 1 ug RNA was performed with random hexamers. MiXCR, applied by TCRdb to the immunoSEQ multiplex PCR reads, yields one record per CDR3 protein. This repertoire shows over 95,000 distinct CDR3 sequences, around 90% found once; its top ten account for over 0.12%. Sequencing used CD4+ T cells from PBMCs. The origin of the receptors is a human donor in good health.

The V call is TRBV2, the J call TRBJ1-1; D unresolved. This CDR3 has 13 residues. The V end was cut by 4 bases, the J end by 5 bases, with 11 bases between. Germline CDR1 and CDR2: SNHLY and FYNNEI. Here the CDR3 DNA reads TGTGCCAGCAGTGCAGCACTTGGGACTGAAGCTTTCTTT. This gives the protein CASSAALGTEAFF.

The CDR3 sequence is CASSPGQDGYTF. The CDR3 nucleotides are TGTGCCAGCTCACCAGGGCAGGATGGCTACACCTTC. V gene TRBV18 combines with J gene TRBJ1-2; no reliable D call. Germline lookup yields CDR1 KGHSH and CDR2 LQKENI. Between the trimmed V and J ends, which lost 2 bases and 6 bases, there was a span of 7 bases. This CDR3 has 12 residues.

This chain uses TRBV5-4 with TRBJ2-3; the D is unclear. This CDR3 has 14 residues. Trimming pared 5 bases from V and 4 bases from J, leaving 14 bases between. Per the germline V gene, CDR1 is SGHNT and CDR2 is YYREEE (reference sequence). The CDR3 region is CASRPTGVADTQYF. DNA for the CDR3: TGTGCCAGCAGGCCAACGGGCGTAGCAGATACGCAGTATTTT.

This chain links TRBV2 with TRBJ2-3; a weak D match, TRBD2 (5 bases). The germline V and J ends were trimmed by 5 bases and 0 bases, with 12 bases remaining between them. The CDR3 sequence is 15 residues long. Germline CDR1 and CDR2: SNHLY and FYNNEI. The CDR3 nucleotides are TGTGCCAGCAGTTCGGAGGATCCTAGCACAGATACGCAGTATTTT. Translated, it gives CASSSEDPSTDTQYF. The variable domain in full, with the rest retrieved from reference TRBV2 and TRBJ2-3, is EPEVTQTPSHQVTQMGQEVILRCVPISNHLYFYWYRQILGQKVEFLVSFYNNEISEKSEIFDDQFSVERPDGSNFTLKIRSTKLEDSAMYFCASSSEDPSTDTQYFGPGTRLTVL.

The V gene is TRBV19, the J gene TRBJ1-1; a possible D gene is TRBD1 (6 bases). With 3 bases removed from V and 5 bases from J, the gap between germline ends came to 10 bases. Germline CDR1 reads LNHDA; CDR2 reads SQIVND (reference sequence). The CDR3 length is 13 residues. Here the CDR3 DNA reads TGTGCCAGTAGTATCGCCGGGACAACTGAAGCTTTCTTT. Residues: CASSIAGTTEAFF.

This clonotype was seen a few times. The rearrangement joins TRBV29-1 to TRBJ1-1; D unclear. Germline V gene data show CDR1 as SQVTM and CDR2 as ANQGSEA. The CDR3 is 10 amino acids. Trimming took 7 bases from V and 2 from J, leaving 5 bases between them. CDR3 sequence: CSAGNTEAFF. The CDR3 region has the DNA TGCAGCGCAGGTAACACTGAAGCTTTCTTT.

The chain is built from TRBV29-1 and TRBJ1-5; 8 bases align to TRBD1. Germline trimming cut 6 bases from V and 5 bases from J; bases unmatched to any gene: 15. CDR1 and CDR2 (germline): SQVTM, ANQGSEA. This CDR3 has 16 amino acids. The CDR3 region has the DNA TGCAGCGTCGCTTTCTCCGGGACAGGAGGGGATCAGCCCCAGCATTTT. Translated: CSVAFSGTGGDQPQHF. Variable domain in full (rest from reference TRBV29-1 and TRBJ1-5): SAVISQKPSRDICQRGTSLTIQCQVDSQVTMMFWYRQQPGQSLTLIATANQGSEATYESGFVIDKFPISRPNLTFSTLTVSNMSPEDSSIYLCSVAFSGTGGDQPQHFGDGTRLSIL.

The chain recombines TRBV29-1 with TRBJ1-1, with 8 bases identical to TRBD1. The CDR3 spans 14 residues. The ends lost 2 bases at V and 7 bases at J; junction bases unmatched: 9. Germline V gene sequence: CDR1 SQVTM, CDR2 ANQGSEA. CDR3 DNA sequence: TGCAGCGTTGAAAAACCAGGGGGCCGGGGTGAAGCTTTCTTT. Its protein is CSVEKPGGRGEAFF.